Listed here are 32 T cell receptor beta chains from one sample, sequenced in a study of T cells in Graves' hyperthyroidism and ophthalmopathy (dated by TCRdb to the late 2010s). Library method: multiplex PCR. The instrument was an Illumina HiSeq 2000. Amplification of TCR beta CDR3 regions was carried out from RNA transcripts. The first round of RT-PCR for the TCR CDR3 was performed with the HTBI primer set and the Qiagen OneStep RT-PCR kit. In TCRdb, the public reads were trimmed at Q25 with fastp and aligned with MiXCR, with productive beta chains retained. CDR3 protein sequences are deduplicated, and each keeps its most common genes and DNA. This sample lists 350,000 or so distinct CDR3 sequences; approximately 22% were detected once. The ten largest clones take up roughly 52% of the sample. The material sequenced was blood. The receptors were gathered from a woman aged 45-65 years with Graves' hyperthyroidism.

This clonotype was seen once. Mismatch with germline at one junction end may stem from a read error. This chain connects TRBV12-3 or TRBV12-4 to TRBJ1-1; TRBD1 matches 7 bases. CDR3 length: 14 amino acids. CDR3 DNA: TGTGCCAGCAGTCTCAAGGGGGCCGGGACTGAAGCTCTCTTT. Translating it yields CASSLKGAGTEALF.

The sample holds a few counts of this clonotype. CDR3 region: CASSPGTGYSGELFF. The CDR3 nucleotides are TGTGCCAGCAGCCCCGGGACAGGGTATTCCGGGGAGCTGTTTTTT. This chain joins TRBV7-2 and TRBJ2-2; 9 bases map to TRBD1. CDR1 and CDR2 from the germline V gene are SGHTA and FQGNSA. V dropped 5 bases and J dropped 6; count of bases not matched to a gene: 7. CDR3 size: 15 residues.

This clonotype was counted at least ten times. The CDR3 protein is CSALGLTGEAFF. The CDR3 nucleotides are TGCAGTGCGCTTGGTTTAACAGGTGAAGCTTTCTTT. The chain has TRBV29-1 and TRBJ1-1; possibly TRBD1 for D (5 bases). The germline V gene has CDR1 SQVTM and CDR2 ANQGSEA. This CDR3 comprises 12 residues.

This clonotype was seen just once. This rearrangement joins TRBV7-6 to TRBJ2-1; TRBD2 matches at 10 bases. The CDR3 is 15 amino acids. Germline V gene sequence: CDR1 SGHVS, CDR2 FNYEAQ. J gave up 4 bases and V 6 bases, and 6 bases lay outside the gene matches. This CDR3 is CASSTGTSDYNEQFF. In DNA form, the CDR3 reads TGTGCCAGCAGTACCGGGACTAGCGATTACAATGAGCAGTTCTTC. Together with reference TRBV7-6 and TRBJ2-1, the CDR3 gives the full variable domain: GAGVSQSPRYKVTKRGQDVALRCDPISGHVSLYWYRQALGQGPEFLTYFNYEAQQDKSGLPNDRFSAERPEGSISTLTIQRTEQRDSAMYRCASSTGTSDYNEQFFGPGTRLTVL.

This clonotype was recorded a few times. The chain recombines TRBV6-5 with TRBJ1-2, with 11 bases fitting TRBD1. CDR3 size: 14 residues. V shed 0 bases, J shed 12 bases, and the junction held 6 bases outside the gene matches. Per the germline V gene, CDR1 is MNHEY and CDR2 is SVGAGI. The CDR3 loop is CASSYSGTGGFDTF. CDR3 sequence (DNA): TGTGCCAGCAGTTACTCAGGGACAGGGGGGTTTGACACCTTC.

This chain joins TRBV27 and TRBJ1-1; 10 nucleotides match TRBD1. Germline V gene data show CDR1 as MNHEY and CDR2 as SMNVEV (reference sequence). The V and J ends lost 5 bases and 0 bases, in that order; junction bases with no gene match: 6. The CDR3 contains 16 residues. CDR3 region: CASSPRTGGVNTEAFF. The CDR3 DNA reads as TGTGCCAGCAGTCCGCGGACAGGGGGGGTGAACACTGAAGCTTTCTTT.

This clonotype was detected ten times or more. The chain links TRBV18 to TRBJ2-7; D is unclear. Between the trimmed V and J ends, which lost 4 bases and 3 bases, there was a span of 10 bases. Germline CDR1 reads KGHSH; CDR2 reads LQKENI. The CDR3 is 13 amino acids. The CDR3 bases are TGTGCCAGCTCACAGGACCGGTACTACGAGCAGTACTTC. It is translated as CASSQDRYYEQYF. Supplemented by reference TRBV18 and TRBJ2-7, the full variable domain reads NAGVMQNPRHLVRRRGQEARLRCSPMKGHSHVYWYRQLPEEGLKFMVYLQKENIIDESGMPKERFSAEFPKEGPSILRIQQVVRGDSAAYFCASSQDRYYEQYFGPGTRLTVT.

In its sample, this clonotype was seen many times. The chain joins TRBV24-1 to TRBJ2-5, with D possibly being TRBD2 (5 bases). The germline CDR1 and CDR2 sequences are KGHDR and SFDVKD. The V end was cut by 5 bases, the J end by 4 bases, with 16 bases between. CDR3 length: 15 amino acids. CDR3 coding DNA: TGTGCCACCAGTGCCCTGAGGGATGGAGGAGAGACCCAGTACTTC. This codes for CATSALRDGGETQYF.

This clonotype was seen many times. CDR3 DNA: TGTGCTAGTGCCCAGGACAGGACCGGGGAGCTGTTTTTT. It yields the protein CASAQDRTGELFF. The V gene is TRBV12-5, the J gene TRBJ2-2; 7 nucleotides match TRBD1. Germline assignment: CDR1 LGHNT and CDR2 FRNRAP. V lost 7 bases and J lost 5; bases outside the gene matches: 4. The CDR3 spans 13 residues. Full variable domain (outside the CDR3, taken from reference TRBV12-5 and TRBJ2-2): DARVTQTPRHKVTEMGQEVTMRCQPILGHNTVFWYRQTMMQGLELLAYFRNRAPLDDSGMPKDRFSAEMPDATLATLKIQPSEPRDSAVYFCASAQDRTGELFFGEGSRLTVL.

V gene TRBV28 combines with J gene TRBJ1-2; 7 positions agree with TRBD1. There are 13 residues in the CDR3. From germline, CDR1 is MDHEN and CDR2 SYDVKM. The V segment lost 2 bases and the J segment 5 bases; nucleotides outside the gene matches: 2. The chain's CDR3 is CASSLQTGYGYTF. The CDR3 nucleotides are TGTGCCAGCAGTTTACAGACAGGGTATGGCTACACCTTC.

This chain uses TRBV20-1 with TRBJ2-3, with a possible D match to TRBD1 (5 bases). V was shortened by 0 bases and J by 4 bases, with 11 bases between the two germline ends. The CDR3 has 14 residues. The germline gives CDR1 DFQATT, CDR2 SNEGSKA (reference sequence). CDR3 bases: TGCAGTGCTAGAGATCTGCGCAGGGCAGATACGCAGTATTTT. Protein sequence: CSARDLRRADTQYF.

This clonotype has just a few counts. The chain is built from TRBV27 and TRBJ2-1, with 8 bases identical to TRBD2. The CDR3 is 17 residues long. V lost 6 bases, J lost 0 bases, and 10 bases stayed unmatched. CDR1 is MNHEY and CDR2 is SMNVEV in the germline V gene (reference sequence). CDR3 nucleotides: TGTGCCAGCAGCCCCGGACTAGCTCCCAGCTCCTACAATGAGCAGTTCTTC. Translated: CASSPGLAPSSYNEQFF.

This clonotype was recorded at least ten times. The rearrangement joins TRBV20-1 to TRBJ1-1; tentatively, D is TRBD1 (6 bases). V gave up 3 bases and J gave up 4 bases, with 15 bases separating them. The V gene's germline CDR1 is DFQATT and CDR2 SNEGSKA (reference sequence). The CDR3 covers 14 residues. The CDR3 reads CSASLHGGATEAFF. For the CDR3, the DNA is TGCAGTGCTAGCCTTCATGGGGGGGCCACTGAAGCTTTCTTT.

This clonotype was observed many times. J is TRBJ2-6 and V is TRBV7-3; possibly TRBD1 for D (5 bases). The germline CDR1 and CDR2 sequences are SGHTA and FQGTGA. The V gene lost 4 bases and the J gene lost 0 bases, with 10 bases spanning the gap. The CDR3 sequence is 16 residues long. The CDR3 reads CASSYGHLSGANVLTF. Here the CDR3 DNA reads TGTGCCAGCAGCTACGGACACCTCTCTGGGGCCAACGTCCTGACTTTC.

This clonotype has a count of ten or more. This sequence joins TRBV20-1 and TRBJ1-1; the D gene is possibly TRBD1 (6 bases). In germline, CDR1 is DFQATT, CDR2 SNEGSKA (reference sequence). V lost 2 bases, J lost 1 base, and 14 bases lay in between. The CDR3 covers 15 residues. The CDR3 coding sequence is TGCAGTGCTAGAAGTGAGGGCAGGGGGAACACTGAAGCTTTCTTT. This translates into CSARSEGRGNTEAFF.

V usage is TRBV19 and J usage is TRBJ1-1, with D unclear. This CDR3 has 15 residues. Trimming removed 7 bases from V and 1 base from J, with 16 bases in between. Germline values: CDR1 LNHDA, CDR2 SQIVND (reference sequence). The chain's CDR3 is CASKFGYDSNTEAFF. CDR3 bases: TGTGCCAGTAAATTTGGGTACGACTCGAACACTGAAGCTTTCTTT.

This clonotype was seen a few times. The chain employs TRBV7-9 and TRBJ2-5; TRBD2 matches 10 bases. Germline values: CDR1 SEHNR, CDR2 FQNEAQ (reference sequence). The CDR3 length is 15 residues. V was clipped by 5 bases and J by 5 bases; unmatched bases: 8. The CDR3 protein is CASSLKRGGSETQYF. The CDR3 DNA is TGTGCCAGCAGCCTCAAGCGGGGGGGCTCGGAGACCCAGTACTTC.

This clonotype was observed at least ten times. The DNA for the CDR3 is TGTGCCAGTCACAGGACGGGACTCATGAACACTGAAGCTTTCTTT. As protein: CASHRTGLMNTEAFF. J is TRBJ1-1 and V is TRBV28; maybe TRBD1 (5 bases). The CDR3 sequence is 15 residues long. In germline, CDR1 is MDHEN, CDR2 SYDVKM. The ends were cut back, 9 bases at V and 0 bases at J, with 17 bases in the middle.

This rearrangement joins TRBV7-2 to TRBJ1-1, with 7 bases identical to TRBD1. V shed 5 bases and J 12 bases; nucleotides not matched to a gene: 12. This CDR3 has 13 residues. CDR1 is SGHTA and CDR2 is FQGNSA in the germline V gene. The DNA of the CDR3 is TGTGCCAGCAGCACTACCCCAACAGGGGAGACTTTCTTT. Translation: CASSTTPTGETFF.

This clonotype was seen a few times. The chain employs TRBV19 and TRBJ2-6; maybe TRBD1 (5 bases). This CDR3 has 21 residues. V gave up 0 bases and J gave up 3 bases, with 24 bases separating them. Germline V gives CDR1 LNHDA, CDR2 SQIVND (reference sequence). The DNA of the CDR3 is TGTGCCAGTAGTATAGATCTTCGAACAGGTCTTCGCTCCTTTGGGGCCAACGTCCTGACTTTC. It specifies CASSIDLRTGLRSFGANVLTF.

This clonotype occurred a few times. J is TRBJ2-7 and V is TRBV19; TRBD2 matches 8 bases. CDR3 length equals 14 residues. V lost 4 bases to trimming and J lost 0 bases; unmatched junction nucleotides: 2. CDR1 and CDR2 from the germline V gene are LNHDA and SQIVND (reference sequence). CDR3 in amino acids: CASSTGTSSYEQYF. The CDR3 bases are TGTGCCAGTAGTACCGGGACTAGCTCCTACGAGCAGTACTTC.

As regards this clonotype: This could be a read error, since a much larger clone is one nucleotide away. The rearrangement joins TRBV20-1 to TRBJ2-5; unclear D gene. V lost 4 bases and J 6 bases, leaving 27 bases between the germline ends. Germline values: CDR1 DFQATT, CDR2 SNEGSKA (reference sequence). The CDR3 spans 17 residues. In DNA form, the CDR3 reads TGCAGTGCTACATGGCAGCTCTACTTCTTTGGCGTAAAGACCCAGTACTTC. This translates into CSATWQLYFFGVKTQYF.

This chain connects TRBV19 to TRBJ2-1; 10 bases match TRBD2. CDR1 LNHDA and CDR2 SQIVND come from the germline V gene (reference sequence). Unmatched junction bases numbered 9, after V lost 8 bases and J lost 8 bases. This CDR3 contains 14 residues. DNA of the CDR3: TGTGCCAGTCGTCCGGGACTAGCGAGTCATGAGCAGTTCTTC. Translating it yields CASRPGLASHEQFF.

This clonotype was observed many times. The gene calls are TRBV2 and TRBJ2-3, with D uncertain. The CDR3 runs to 12 residues. V lost 4 bases, J lost 5 bases, and 7 bases lay in between. Germline-derived CDR1 and CDR2 are SNHLY and FYNNEI. Here the CDR3 DNA reads TGTGCCAGCAGTGTTTGGGAAGATACGCAGTATTTT. Residues: CASSVWEDTQYF. Full variable domain (rest looked up from reference TRBV2 and TRBJ2-3): EPEVTQTPSHQVTQMGQEVILRCVPISNHLYFYWYRQILGQKVEFLVSFYNNEISEKSEIFDDQFSVERPDGSNFTLKIRSTKLEDSAMYFCASSVWEDTQYFGPGTRLTVL.

Regarding this clonotype: This may arise from a read error, as a much more abundant clone is one base away. This rearrangement joins TRBV30 to TRBJ1-5, with D hard to call. The CDR3 spans 12 residues. CDR1 GTSNPN and CDR2 SVGIG come from the germline V gene (reference sequence). The CDR3 region has the DNA TGTGCCCGGAGTGTATACGGTCAGCCCCAGCATTTT. Amino acids: CARSVYGQPQHF.

This clonotype was seen more than once but under ten times. The chain combines TRBV14 with TRBJ2-1; D may be TRBD2 (6 bases). V lost 6 bases, J lost 0 bases, and 12 bases lay in between. The CDR3 spans 15 residues. In germline, CDR1 is SGHDN, CDR2 FVKESK. The CDR3 reads CASRTTTSSYNEQFF. Written as DNA, the CDR3 is TGTGCCAGCAGAACGACGACTAGCTCCTACAATGAGCAGTTCTTC.

The sample holds many counts of this clonotype. J is TRBJ1-2 and V is TRBV20-1, with D perhaps matching TRBD1 (5 bases). V was trimmed by 3 bases and J by 4 bases, leaving 12 bases between them. Germline lookup yields CDR1 DFQATT and CDR2 SNEGSKA (reference sequence). The CDR3 has 13 amino acids. The CDR3 loop is CSASPGTTYGYTF. The CDR3 DNA reads TGCAGTGCTAGTCCCGGGACTACCTATGGCTACACCTTC.

About this clonotype itself: A read error may be the cause here, since a much bigger clone is one base away. This chain connects TRBV7-2 to TRBJ2-1, with a tentative D call TRBD2 (6 bases). Trimming stripped 2 bases from V and 12 bases from J, with 20 bases between. Looked up from germline, CDR1 is SGHTA and CDR2 is FQGNSA. The CDR3 totals 15 residues. The CDR3 protein is CASSLSPGLLSLQFF. The CDR3 nucleotides are TGTGCCAGCAGCTTAAGCCCGGGACTCCTGTCTCTGCAGTTCTTC.

The genes are TRBV7-9 and TRBJ2-1; 10 nucleotides agree with TRBD2. Germline lookup yields CDR1 SEHNR and CDR2 FQNEAQ (reference sequence). The CDR3 spans 16 residues. Trimming took 10 bases from V and 4 from J; bases not matched to a gene: 13. The DNA for the CDR3 is TGTGCCAACCGGAGCGGGAGGGCCCCAGGTTACAATGAGCAGTTCTTC. Translated, it gives CANRSGRAPGYNEQFF.

The sample holds many counts of this clonotype. This chain connects TRBV6-1 to TRBJ2-5, with 8 nucleotides matching TRBD1. The V gene end was trimmed by 0 bases and the J gene end by 5 bases; junction bases not matched to a gene: 8. The CDR3 spans 16 residues. Germline CDR1 MNHNS, CDR2 SASEGT. CDR3 sequence reads: CASSEAWTGSRETQYF. CDR3 nucleotide sequence: TGTGCCAGCAGTGAAGCGTGGACAGGGTCCAGGGAGACCCAGTACTTC.

This chain links TRBV6-2 or TRBV6-3 with TRBJ1-6; weak D call: TRBD1 (6 bases). Germline V gene sequence: CDR1 MNHEY, CDR2 SVGEGT. The CDR3 runs to 14 residues. Trimming pared 6 bases from V and 5 bases from J, leaving 11 bases between. The CDR3 is CASRRSGDNSPLHF. The CDR3 DNA reads TGTGCCAGCAGGCGTTCAGGGGATAATTCACCCCTCCACTTT.

This clonotype was recorded many times. CDR3 DNA sequence: TGTGCCAGCAGCTTGGGACGGAGGACTAGCGGCACGCGCCTCCAAGAGACCCAGTACTTC. Translated: CASSLGRRTSGTRLQETQYF. The gene calls are TRBV7-9 and TRBJ2-5, with TRBD2 matching 10 bases. The J segment lost 1 base and the V segment lost 3 bases, leaving 17 bases of the junction unmatched. The germline gives CDR1 SEHNR, CDR2 FQNEAQ (reference sequence). This CDR3 has 20 residues.